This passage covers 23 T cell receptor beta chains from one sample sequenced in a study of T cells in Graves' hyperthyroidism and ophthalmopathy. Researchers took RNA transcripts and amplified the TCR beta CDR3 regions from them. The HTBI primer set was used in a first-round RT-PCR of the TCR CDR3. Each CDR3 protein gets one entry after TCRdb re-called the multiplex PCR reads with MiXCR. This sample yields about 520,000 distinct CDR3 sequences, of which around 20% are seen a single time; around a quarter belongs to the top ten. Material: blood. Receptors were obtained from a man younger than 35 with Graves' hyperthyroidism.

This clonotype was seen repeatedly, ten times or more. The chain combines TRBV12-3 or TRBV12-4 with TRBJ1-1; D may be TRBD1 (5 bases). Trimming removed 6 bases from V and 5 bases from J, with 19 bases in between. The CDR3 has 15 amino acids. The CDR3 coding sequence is TGTGCCAGCAGGGGTACAGGACGGGTGGTGACTGAAGCTTTCTTT. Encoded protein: CASRGTGRVVTEAFF.

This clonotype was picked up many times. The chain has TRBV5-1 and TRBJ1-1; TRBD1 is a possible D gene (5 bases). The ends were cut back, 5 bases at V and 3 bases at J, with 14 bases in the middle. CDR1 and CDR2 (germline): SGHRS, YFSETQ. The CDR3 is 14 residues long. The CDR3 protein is CASSLVQGHTEAFF. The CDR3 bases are TGCGCCAGCAGTTTAGTCCAGGGCCACACTGAAGCTTTCTTT.

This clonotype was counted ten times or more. As DNA, the CDR3 is TGCAGTGCGGACCAGGGGTCCTACGAGCAGTACTTC. Protein: CSADQGSYEQYF. The gene calls are TRBV20-1 and TRBJ2-7, with D maybe TRBD1 (6 bases). The CDR3 loop spans 12 amino acids. Trimming stripped 6 bases from V and 1 base from J, with 10 bases between. Germline V gene sequence: CDR1 DFQATT, CDR2 SNEGSKA (reference sequence).

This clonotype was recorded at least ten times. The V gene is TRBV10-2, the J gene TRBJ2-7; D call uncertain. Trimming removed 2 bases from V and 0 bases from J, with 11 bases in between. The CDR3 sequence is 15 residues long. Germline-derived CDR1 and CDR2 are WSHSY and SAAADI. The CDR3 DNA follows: TGCGCCAGCAGTGAGAGGTCATCAGGCTCCTACGAGCAGTACTTC. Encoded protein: CASSERSSGSYEQYF.

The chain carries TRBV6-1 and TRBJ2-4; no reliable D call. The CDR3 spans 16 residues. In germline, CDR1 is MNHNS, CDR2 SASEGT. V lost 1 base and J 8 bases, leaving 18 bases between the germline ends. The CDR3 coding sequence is TGTGCCAGCAGTGAAGGAGGACGGATAGTGATGTACATTCAGTACTTC. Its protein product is CASSEGGRIVMYIQYF.

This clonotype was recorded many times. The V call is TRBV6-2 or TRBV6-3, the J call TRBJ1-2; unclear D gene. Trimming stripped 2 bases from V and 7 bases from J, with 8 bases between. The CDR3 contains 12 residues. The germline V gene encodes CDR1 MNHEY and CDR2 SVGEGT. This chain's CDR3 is CASSYAGSGYTF. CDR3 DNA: TGTGCCAGCAGTTACGCGGGGTCTGGCTACACCTTC.

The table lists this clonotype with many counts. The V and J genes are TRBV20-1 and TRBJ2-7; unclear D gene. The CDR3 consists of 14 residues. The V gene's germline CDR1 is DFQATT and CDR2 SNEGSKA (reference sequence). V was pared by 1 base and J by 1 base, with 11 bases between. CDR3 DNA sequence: TGCAGTGCTAGAGTGGGGTCTAGATCCTACGAGCAGTACTTC. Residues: CSARVGSRSYEQYF.

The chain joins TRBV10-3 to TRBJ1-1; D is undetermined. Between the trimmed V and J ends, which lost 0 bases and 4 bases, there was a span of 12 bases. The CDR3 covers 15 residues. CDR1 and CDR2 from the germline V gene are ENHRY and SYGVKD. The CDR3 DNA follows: TGTGCCATCAGTGAGTCAAGATTGGGATCCACTGAAGCTTTCTTT. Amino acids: CAISESRLGSTEAFF.

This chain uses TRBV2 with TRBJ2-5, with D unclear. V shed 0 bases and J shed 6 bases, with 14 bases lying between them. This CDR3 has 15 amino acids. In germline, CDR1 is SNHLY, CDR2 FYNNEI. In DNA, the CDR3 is TGTGCCAGCAGTGAAGCGCTTAGTGGGCGGCAGACCCAGTACTTC. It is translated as CASSEALSGRQTQYF.

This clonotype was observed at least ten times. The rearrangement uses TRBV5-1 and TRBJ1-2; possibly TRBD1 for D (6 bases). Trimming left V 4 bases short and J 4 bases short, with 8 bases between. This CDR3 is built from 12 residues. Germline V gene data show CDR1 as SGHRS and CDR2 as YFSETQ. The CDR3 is CASSADSYGYTF. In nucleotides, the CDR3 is TGCGCCAGCAGCGCGGACAGCTATGGCTACACCTTC.

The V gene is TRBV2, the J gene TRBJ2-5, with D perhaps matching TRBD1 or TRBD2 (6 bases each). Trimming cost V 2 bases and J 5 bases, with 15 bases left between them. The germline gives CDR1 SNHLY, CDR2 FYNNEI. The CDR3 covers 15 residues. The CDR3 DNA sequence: TGTGCCAGCAGTGAAATATGGGGGGCTGGGGAGACCCAGTACTTC. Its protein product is CASSEIWGAGETQYF.

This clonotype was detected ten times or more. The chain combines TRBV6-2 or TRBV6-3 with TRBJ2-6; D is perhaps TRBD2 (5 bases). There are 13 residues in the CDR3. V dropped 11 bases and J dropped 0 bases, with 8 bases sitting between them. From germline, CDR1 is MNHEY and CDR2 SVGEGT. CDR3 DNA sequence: TGTGCCGGGAGCATCTCTGGGGCCAACGTCCTGACTTTC. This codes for CAGSISGANVLTF.

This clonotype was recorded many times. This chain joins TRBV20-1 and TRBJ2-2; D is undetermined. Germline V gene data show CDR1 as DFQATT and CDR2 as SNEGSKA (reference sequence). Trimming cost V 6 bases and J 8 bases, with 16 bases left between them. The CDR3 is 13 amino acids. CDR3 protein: CSARAYIRGELFF. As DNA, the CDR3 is TGCAGTGCCCGGGCCTATATTCGGGGGGAGCTGTTTTTT.

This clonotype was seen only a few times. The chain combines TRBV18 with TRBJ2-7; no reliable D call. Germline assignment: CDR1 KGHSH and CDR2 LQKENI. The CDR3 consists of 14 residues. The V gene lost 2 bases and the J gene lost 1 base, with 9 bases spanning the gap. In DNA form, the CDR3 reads TGTGCCAGCTCACCAGTGGCAGATTCCTACGAGCAGTACTTC. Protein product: CASSPVADSYEQYF.

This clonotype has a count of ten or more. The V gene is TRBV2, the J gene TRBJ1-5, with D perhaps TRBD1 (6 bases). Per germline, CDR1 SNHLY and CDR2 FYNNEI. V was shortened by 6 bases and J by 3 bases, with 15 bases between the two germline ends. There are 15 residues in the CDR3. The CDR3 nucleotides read TGTGCCAGCAGCCGGGGGCCACCGCTCAATCAGCCCCAGCATTTT. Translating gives CASSRGPPLNQPQHF.

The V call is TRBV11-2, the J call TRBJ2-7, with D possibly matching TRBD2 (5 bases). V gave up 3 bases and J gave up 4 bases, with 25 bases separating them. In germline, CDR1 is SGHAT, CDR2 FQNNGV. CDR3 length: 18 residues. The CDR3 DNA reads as TGTGCCAGCAGCTTTGGCCGGCCGGGGAGTTTATGGGATTACGAGCAGTACTTC. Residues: CASSFGRPGSLWDYEQYF.

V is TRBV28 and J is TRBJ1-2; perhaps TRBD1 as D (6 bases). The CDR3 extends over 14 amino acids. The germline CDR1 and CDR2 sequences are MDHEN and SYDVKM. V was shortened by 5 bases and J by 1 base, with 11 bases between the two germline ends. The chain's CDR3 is CASSNYRVNYGYTF. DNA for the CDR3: TGTGCCAGCAGTAACTACAGGGTTAACTATGGCTACACCTTC.

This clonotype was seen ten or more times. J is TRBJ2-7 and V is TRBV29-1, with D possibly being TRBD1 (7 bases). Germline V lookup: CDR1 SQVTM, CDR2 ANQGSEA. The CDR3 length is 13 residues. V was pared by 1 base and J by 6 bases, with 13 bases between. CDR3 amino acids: CSVEARGTFEQYF. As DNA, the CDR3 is TGCAGCGTTGAAGCCAGGGGGACTTTCGAGCAGTACTTC.

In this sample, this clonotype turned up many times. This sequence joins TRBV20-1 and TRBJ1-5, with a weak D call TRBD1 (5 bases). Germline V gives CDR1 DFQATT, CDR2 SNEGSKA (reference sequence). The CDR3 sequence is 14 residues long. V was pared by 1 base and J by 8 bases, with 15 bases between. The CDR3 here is CSARGHQGMKPQHF. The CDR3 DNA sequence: TGCAGTGCTAGAGGACATCAGGGAATGAAGCCCCAGCATTTT.

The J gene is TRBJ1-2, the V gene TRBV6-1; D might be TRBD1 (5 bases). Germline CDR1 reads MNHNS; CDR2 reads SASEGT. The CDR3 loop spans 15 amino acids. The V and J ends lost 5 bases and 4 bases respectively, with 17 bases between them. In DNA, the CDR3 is TGTGCCAGCAGTCCACCCCGGGACGGGCCCTATGGCTACACCTTC. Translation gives CASSPPRDGPYGYTF.

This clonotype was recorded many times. CDR3 coding DNA: TGTGCCAGCAGTTTGGGAGGAGGGGACACTGAAGCTTTCTTT. Translated, it gives CASSLGGGDTEAFF. The V gene is TRBV12-3 or TRBV12-4, the J gene TRBJ1-1; a weak D match, TRBD1 (5 bases). The V end lost 3 bases, the J end lost 3 bases, and 11 bases lay between the germline ends. This CDR3 is built from 14 residues.

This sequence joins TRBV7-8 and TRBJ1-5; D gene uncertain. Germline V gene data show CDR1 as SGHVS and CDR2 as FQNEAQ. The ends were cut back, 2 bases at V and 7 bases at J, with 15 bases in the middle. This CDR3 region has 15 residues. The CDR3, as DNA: TGTGCCAGCAGCTTAAGGGCAGGTACGGGGCAGCCCCAGCATTTT. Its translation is CASSLRAGTGQPQHF.

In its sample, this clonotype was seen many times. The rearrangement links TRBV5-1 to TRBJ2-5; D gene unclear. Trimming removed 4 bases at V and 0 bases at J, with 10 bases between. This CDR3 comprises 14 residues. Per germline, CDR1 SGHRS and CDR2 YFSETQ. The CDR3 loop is CASSTLTHQETQYF. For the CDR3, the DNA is TGCGCCAGCAGCACCCTCACCCACCAAGAGACCCAGTACTTC.